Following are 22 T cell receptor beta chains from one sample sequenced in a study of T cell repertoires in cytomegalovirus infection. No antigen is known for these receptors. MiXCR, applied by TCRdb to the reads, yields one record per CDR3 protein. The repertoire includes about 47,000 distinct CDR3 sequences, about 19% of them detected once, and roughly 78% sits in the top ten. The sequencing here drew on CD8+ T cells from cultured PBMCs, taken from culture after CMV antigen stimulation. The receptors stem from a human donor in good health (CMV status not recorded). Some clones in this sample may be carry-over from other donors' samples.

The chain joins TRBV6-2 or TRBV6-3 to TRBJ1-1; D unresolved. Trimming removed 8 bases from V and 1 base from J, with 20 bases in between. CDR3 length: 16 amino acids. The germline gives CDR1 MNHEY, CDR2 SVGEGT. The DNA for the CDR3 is TGTGCCAGCGCCCCAGGACGGGGAATTAAGAACACTGAAGCTTTCTTT. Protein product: CASAPGRGIKNTEAFF.

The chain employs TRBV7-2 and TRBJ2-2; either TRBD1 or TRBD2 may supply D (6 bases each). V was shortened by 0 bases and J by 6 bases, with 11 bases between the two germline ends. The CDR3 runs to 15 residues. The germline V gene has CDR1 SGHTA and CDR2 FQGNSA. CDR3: CASSLAGGLSGELFF. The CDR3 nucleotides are TGTGCCAGCAGCTTAGCAGGGGGGCTGTCCGGGGAGCTGTTTTTT.

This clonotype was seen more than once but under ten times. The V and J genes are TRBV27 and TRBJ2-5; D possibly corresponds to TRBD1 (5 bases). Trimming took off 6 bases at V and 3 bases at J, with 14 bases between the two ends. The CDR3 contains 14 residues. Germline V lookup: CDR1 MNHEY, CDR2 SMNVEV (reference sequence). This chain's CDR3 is CASSPGHRKETQYF. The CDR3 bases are TGTGCCAGCAGCCCCGGACACCGTAAAGAGACCCAGTACTTC.

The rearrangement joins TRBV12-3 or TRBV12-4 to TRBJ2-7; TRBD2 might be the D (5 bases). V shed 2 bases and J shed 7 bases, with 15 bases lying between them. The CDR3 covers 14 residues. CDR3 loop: CASSLRSPGWEQYF. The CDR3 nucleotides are TGTGCCAGCAGTTTACGCTCTCCGGGGTGGGAGCAGTACTTC.

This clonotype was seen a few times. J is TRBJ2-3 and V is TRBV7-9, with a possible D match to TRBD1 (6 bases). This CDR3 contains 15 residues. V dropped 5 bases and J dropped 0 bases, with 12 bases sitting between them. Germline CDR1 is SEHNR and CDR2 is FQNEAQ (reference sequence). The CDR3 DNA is TGTGCCAGCAGCCCACAGGGCTCTAGCACAGATACGCAGTATTTT. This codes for CASSPQGSSTDTQYF.

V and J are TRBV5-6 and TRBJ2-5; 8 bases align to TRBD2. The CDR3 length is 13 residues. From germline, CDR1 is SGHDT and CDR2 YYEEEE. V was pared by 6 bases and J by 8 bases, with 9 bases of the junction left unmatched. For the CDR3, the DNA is TGTGCCAGCATTGCGGGGGGCCACCCCACCCAGTACTTC. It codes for CASIAGGHPTQYF.

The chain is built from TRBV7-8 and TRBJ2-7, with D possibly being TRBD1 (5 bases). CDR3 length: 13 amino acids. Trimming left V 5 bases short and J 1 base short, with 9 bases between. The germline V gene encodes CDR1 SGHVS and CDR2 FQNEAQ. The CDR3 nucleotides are TGTGCCAGCAGCGTGGACAAGTCCTACGAGCAGTACTTC. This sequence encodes CASSVDKSYEQYF. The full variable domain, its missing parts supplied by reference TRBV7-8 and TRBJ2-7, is GAGVSQSPRYKVAKRGQDVALRCDPISGHVSLFWYQQALGQGPEFLTYFQNEAQLDKSGLPSDRFFAERPEGSVSTLKIQRTQQEDSAVYLCASSVDKSYEQYFGPGTRLTVT.

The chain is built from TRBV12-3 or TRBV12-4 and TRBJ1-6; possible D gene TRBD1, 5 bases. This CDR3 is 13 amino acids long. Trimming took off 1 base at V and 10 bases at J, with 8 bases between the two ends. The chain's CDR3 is CASSLGDRSPLHF. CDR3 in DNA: TGTGCCAGCAGTTTAGGGGACCGATCACCCCTCCACTTT.

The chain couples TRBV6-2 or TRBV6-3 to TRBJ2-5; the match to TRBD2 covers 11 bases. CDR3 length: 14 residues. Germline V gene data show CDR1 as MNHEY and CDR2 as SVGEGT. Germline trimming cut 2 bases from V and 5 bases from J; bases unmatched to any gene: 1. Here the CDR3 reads CASSYLAGGETQYF. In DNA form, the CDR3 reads TGTGCCAGCAGTTACCTAGCGGGGGGCGAGACCCAGTACTTC.

CDR3: CASSHPGEPTYNEQFF. CDR3 in DNA: TGTGCCAGCAGCCATCCCGGGGAGCCCACGTACAATGAGCAGTTCTTC. V and J are TRBV7-9 and TRBJ2-1; possibly TRBD2 for D (5 bases). Germline V CDR1 and CDR2: SEHNR, FQNEAQ (reference sequence). Deletions cut 5 bases from V and 4 bases from J, with 18 bases between. This CDR3 region has 16 residues. Variable domain in full (rest from reference TRBV7-9 and TRBJ2-1): DTGVSQNPRHKITKRGQNVTFRCDPISEHNRLYWYRQTLGQGPEFLTYFQNEAQLEKSRLLSDRFSAERPKGSFSTLEIQRTEQGDSAMYLCASSHPGEPTYNEQFFGPGTRLTVL.

CDR3 in amino acids: CASSLGAGGNYGYTF. DNA of the CDR3: TGTGCCAGCAGCTTAGGGGCAGGGGGCAACTATGGCTACACCTTC. The chain uses TRBV11-2 and TRBJ1-2; TRBD1 agrees at 8 bases. From germline, CDR1 is SGHAT and CDR2 FQNNGV. The V and J ends lost 1 base and 2 bases, in that order; junction bases with no gene match: 3. This CDR3 has 15 amino acids.

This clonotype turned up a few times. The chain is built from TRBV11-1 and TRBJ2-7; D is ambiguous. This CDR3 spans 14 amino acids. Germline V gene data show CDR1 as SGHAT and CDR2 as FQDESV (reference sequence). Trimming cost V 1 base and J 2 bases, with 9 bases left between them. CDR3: CASSLVAGAYEQYF. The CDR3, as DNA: TGTGCCAGCAGCTTAGTAGCCGGAGCCTACGAGCAGTACTTC.

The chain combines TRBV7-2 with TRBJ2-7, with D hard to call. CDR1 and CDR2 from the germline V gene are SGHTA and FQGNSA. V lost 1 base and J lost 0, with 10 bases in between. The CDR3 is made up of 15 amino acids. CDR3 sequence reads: CASSLEGPSSYEQYF. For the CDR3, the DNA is TGTGCCAGCAGCTTAGAAGGGCCTAGCTCCTACGAGCAGTACTTC.

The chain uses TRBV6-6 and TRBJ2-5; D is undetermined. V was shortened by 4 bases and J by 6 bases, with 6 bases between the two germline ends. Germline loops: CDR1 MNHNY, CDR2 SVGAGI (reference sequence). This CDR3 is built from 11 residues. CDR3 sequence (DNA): TGTGCCAGCAGTTCGGTAAAGACCCAGTACTTC. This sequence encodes CASSSVKTQYF.

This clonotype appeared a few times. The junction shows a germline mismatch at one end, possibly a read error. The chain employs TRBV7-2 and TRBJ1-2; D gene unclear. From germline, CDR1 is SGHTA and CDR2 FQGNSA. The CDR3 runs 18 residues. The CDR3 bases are TGTGTCAGCAGCAAGCCCGACCGTCCCTCTTATTCTAACTATGGCTACACCTTC. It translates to CVSSKPDRPSYSNYGYTF.

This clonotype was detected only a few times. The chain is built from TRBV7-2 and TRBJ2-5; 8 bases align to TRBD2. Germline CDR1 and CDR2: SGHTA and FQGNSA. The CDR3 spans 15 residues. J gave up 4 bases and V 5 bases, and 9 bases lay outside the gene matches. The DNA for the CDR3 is TGTGCCAGCAGCCCCCTCGGGGGGGCCGTAGAGACCCAGTACTTC. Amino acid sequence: CASSPLGGAVETQYF. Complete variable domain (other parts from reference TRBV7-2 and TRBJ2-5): GAGVSQSPSNKVTEKGKDVELRCDPISGHTALYWYRQSLGQGLEFLIYFQGNSAPDKSGLPSDRFSAERTGGSVSTLTIQRTQQEDSAVYLCASSPLGGAVETQYFGPGTRLLVL.

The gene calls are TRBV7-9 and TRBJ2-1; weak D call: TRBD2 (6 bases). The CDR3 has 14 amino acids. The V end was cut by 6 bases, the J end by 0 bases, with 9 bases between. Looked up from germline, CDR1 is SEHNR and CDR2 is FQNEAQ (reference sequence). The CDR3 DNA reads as TGTGCCAGCAGTAGCGGTAGCTCCTACAATGAGCAGTTCTTC. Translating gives CASSSGSSYNEQFF.

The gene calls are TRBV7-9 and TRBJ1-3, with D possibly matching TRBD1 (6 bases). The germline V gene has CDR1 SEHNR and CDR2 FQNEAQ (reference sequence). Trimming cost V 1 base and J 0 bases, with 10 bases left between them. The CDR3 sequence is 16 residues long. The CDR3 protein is CASSLGTGTSGNTIYF. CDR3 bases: TGTGCCAGCAGCTTAGGTACAGGGACCTCTGGAAACACCATATATTTT.

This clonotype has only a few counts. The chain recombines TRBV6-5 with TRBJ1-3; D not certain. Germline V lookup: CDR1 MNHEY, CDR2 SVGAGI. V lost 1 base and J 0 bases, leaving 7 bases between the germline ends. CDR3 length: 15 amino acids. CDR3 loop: CASSYLADSGNTIYF. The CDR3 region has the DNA TGTGCCAGCAGTTACTTGGCAGACTCTGGAAACACCATATATTTT.

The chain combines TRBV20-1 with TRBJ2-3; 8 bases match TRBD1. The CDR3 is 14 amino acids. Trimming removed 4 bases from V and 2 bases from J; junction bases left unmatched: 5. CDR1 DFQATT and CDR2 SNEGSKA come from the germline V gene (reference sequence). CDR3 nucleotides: TGCAGTGCTACAGGACAGGGCCACACAGATACGCAGTATTTT. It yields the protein CSATGQGHTDTQYF.

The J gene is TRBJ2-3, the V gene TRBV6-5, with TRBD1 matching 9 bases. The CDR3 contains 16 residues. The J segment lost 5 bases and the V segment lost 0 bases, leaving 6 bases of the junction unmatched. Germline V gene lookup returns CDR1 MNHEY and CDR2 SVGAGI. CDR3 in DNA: TGTGCCAGCAGTTACTCGATCGGGACAGGGATAGATACGCAGTATTTT. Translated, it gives CASSYSIGTGIDTQYF.

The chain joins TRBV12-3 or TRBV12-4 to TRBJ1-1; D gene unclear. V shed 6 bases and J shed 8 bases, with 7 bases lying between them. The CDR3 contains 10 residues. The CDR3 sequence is CASRAGEAFF. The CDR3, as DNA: TGTGCCAGCAGGGCGGGGGAAGCTTTCTTT.